These 19 T cell receptor beta chains came from one sample sequenced in a study of blood T cell repertoires in COVID-19. Assay: immunoSEQ multiplex PCR; the TCRdb copy retains only in-frame clones and omits some. This table has about 74,000 clones, 70% to 90% appearing once. Sequenced input: peripheral blood. These receptors originate from a man aged 65-85 years with active or convalescent COVID-19.

This sequence joins TRBV29-1 and TRBJ1-4; tentative D call: TRBD1 (5 bases). V dropped 5 bases and J dropped 4 bases, with 8 bases sitting between them. The length of the CDR3 is 12 residues. From germline, CDR1 is SQVTM and CDR2 ANQGSEA. For the CDR3, the DNA is TGCAGCGTTCAGGGTATTAATGAAAAACTGTTTTTT. It codes for CSVQGINEKLFF.

The V call is TRBV3-1 (or the pseudogene TRBV3-2), the J call TRBJ2-1; the D is unclear. V was shortened by 1 base and J by 7 bases, with 11 bases between the two germline ends. The CDR3 sequence is 14 residues long. Looked up from germline, CDR1 is LGHDT and CDR2 is YNNKEL (reference sequence). In nucleotides, the CDR3 is TGTGCCAGCAGCCAAGGAGGAGCAGTAAATGAGCAGTTCTTC. This translates into CASSQGGAVNEQFF.

The genes are TRBV6-1 and TRBJ1-4; D unresolved. Germline V gene data show CDR1 as MNHNS and CDR2 as SASEGT. The CDR3 runs to 13 residues. V lost 3 bases and J lost 8, with 10 bases in between. DNA of the CDR3: TGTGCCAGCAGTGAGGTGAGAGAAGAAAAACTGTTTTTT. Translating gives CASSEVREEKLFF.

The rearrangement joins TRBV19 to TRBJ2-3; 7 bases align to TRBD2. The V gene end was trimmed by 6 bases and the J gene end by 0 bases; junction bases not matched to a gene: 6. CDR1 LNHDA and CDR2 SQIVND come from the germline V gene (reference sequence). The CDR3 totals 15 residues. The CDR3 sequence: CASRTPAGSTDTQYF. The CDR3 DNA sequence: TGTGCCAGTAGGACTCCAGCGGGGAGCACAGATACGCAGTATTTT.

The chain has TRBV7-8 and TRBJ2-7; possible D gene TRBD1, 6 bases. The CDR3 runs 14 residues. Germline V lookup: CDR1 SGHVS, CDR2 FQNEAQ. The V end lost 1 base, the J end lost 3 bases, and 10 bases lay between the germline ends. CDR3 in DNA: TGTGCCAGCAGCTTAGGCTCGACAGGCTACGAGCAGTACTTC. Its translation is CASSLGSTGYEQYF.

The rearrangement links TRBV3-1 (or the pseudogene TRBV3-2) to TRBJ1-2; D remains ambiguous. Germline V CDR1 and CDR2: LGHDT, YNNKEL (reference sequence). This CDR3 spans 12 amino acids. The V and J ends lost 3 bases and 4 bases respectively, with 6 bases between them. CDR3 coding DNA: TGTGCCAGCAGCCATAGTCGCTATGGCTACACCTTC. This encodes CASSHSRYGYTF.

The chain is built from TRBV7-9 and TRBJ2-7, with D possibly TRBD2 on 6 matching bases. This CDR3 spans 14 amino acids. Deletions cut 5 bases from V and 1 base from J, with 12 bases between. Germline loops: CDR1 SEHNR, CDR2 FQNEAQ (reference sequence). DNA of the CDR3: TGTGCCAGCAGCCCTGGGGGACTTTCCTACGAGCAGTACTTC. Its protein is CASSPGGLSYEQYF.

The genes are TRBV4-1 and TRBJ2-3; 11 nucleotides agree with TRBD2. Germline-derived CDR1 and CDR2 are MGHRA and YSYEKL. This CDR3 is built from 14 residues. Trimming at V came to 5 bases and at J to 7 bases, leaving 5 bases not matched to a gene. CDR3 nucleotides: TGCGCCAGCAGCTTAGCGGGGGGGCTGAATACGCAGTATTTT. As protein: CASSLAGGLNTQYF.

V and J are TRBV5-6 and TRBJ2-1, with 16 positions matching TRBD2. This CDR3 has 17 amino acids. The germline V gene encodes CDR1 SGHDT and CDR2 YYEEEE. Trimming removed 6 bases from V and 8 bases from J; junction bases left unmatched: 11. This chain's CDR3 is CASTWGLAGGLGDEQFF. As DNA, the CDR3 is TGTGCCAGCACCTGGGGACTAGCGGGAGGGCTTGGCGATGAGCAGTTCTTC.

The genes are TRBV6-5 and TRBJ1-2; 8 bases align to TRBD1. In germline, CDR1 is MNHEY, CDR2 SVGAGI. The ends lost 5 bases at V and 5 bases at J; junction bases unmatched: 10. CDR3 length: 15 amino acids. CDR3 in amino acids: CASSTSGGVQYGYTF. CDR3 DNA sequence: TGTGCCAGCAGTACCTCAGGGGGCGTTCAATATGGCTACACCTTC.

This chain joins TRBV19 and TRBJ1-2; no clear D gene. Germline values: CDR1 LNHDA, CDR2 SQIVND (reference sequence). The CDR3 is made up of 13 amino acids. The V end was cut by 3 bases, the J end by 0 bases, with 5 bases between. DNA of the CDR3: TGTGCCAGTAGTATTAGCACTAACTATGGCTACACCTTC. Amino acids: CASSISTNYGYTF.

The chain combines TRBV5-1 with TRBJ2-3, with 7 positions matching TRBD2. Germline-derived CDR1 and CDR2 are SGHRS and YFSETQ. The CDR3 spans 15 residues. Unmatched junction bases numbered 9, after V lost 4 bases and J lost 4 bases. Here the CDR3 reads CASSGEGGPSDTQYF. CDR3 DNA sequence: TGCGCCAGCAGCGGAGAGGGAGGGCCCTCAGATACGCAGTATTTT. Together with reference TRBV5-1 and TRBJ2-3, the CDR3 gives the full variable domain: KAGVTQTPRYLIKTRGQQVTLSCSPISGHRSVSWYQQTPGQGLQFLFEYFSETQRNKGNFPGRFSGRQFSNSRSEMNVSTLELGDSALYLCASSGEGGPSDTQYFGPGTRLTVL.

The chain links TRBV7-8 to TRBJ2-3; weak D call: TRBD2 (6 bases). There are 15 residues in the CDR3. Germline lookup yields CDR1 SGHVS and CDR2 FQNEAQ. V was trimmed by 5 bases and J by 3 bases, leaving 15 bases between them. DNA of the CDR3: TGTGCCAGCAGCCGAATAGGGGAGGCAACAGATACGCAGTATTTT. It is translated as CASSRIGEATDTQYF.

The table lists this clone with a count of one. The chain combines TRBV6-5 with TRBJ2-3, with TRBD2 identical over 11 bases. The CDR3 runs to 15 residues. Germline CDR1 MNHEY, CDR2 SVGAGI. V was pared by 5 bases and J by 6 bases, with 7 bases of the junction left unmatched. The CDR3 region has the DNA TGTGCCAGCAGTCCCTTAGCGGGAGGGCGGGATACGCAGTATTTT. Translated, it gives CASSPLAGGRDTQYF.

This sequence joins TRBV5-1 and TRBJ2-1, with 8 bases identical to TRBD2. This CDR3 has 14 amino acids. Germline V lookup: CDR1 SGHRS, CDR2 YFSETQ. Germline trimming cut 4 bases from V and 6 bases from J; bases unmatched to any gene: 6. Here the CDR3 reads CASSKSGGPNEQFF. CDR3 nucleotide sequence: TGCGCCAGCAGCAAGTCGGGAGGGCCCAATGAGCAGTTCTTC.

The rearrangement links TRBV6-2 or TRBV6-3 to TRBJ2-3; D is undetermined. The length of the CDR3 is 12 residues. Germline CDR1 and CDR2: MNHEY and SVGEGT. Trimming stripped 2 bases from V and 6 bases from J, with 6 bases between. Here the CDR3 DNA reads TGTGCCAGCAGTTACCCACAGGATACGCAGTATTTT. Its protein product is CASSYPQDTQYF.

This clone was counted a few times. The genes are TRBV3-1 (or the pseudogene TRBV3-2) and TRBJ2-4, with D possibly TRBD2 on 7 matching bases. The CDR3 sequence is 18 residues long. Germline V gives CDR1 LGHDT, CDR2 YNNKEL (reference sequence). Trimming left V 0 bases short and J 4 bases short, with 19 bases between. This CDR3 is CASSQEGLDLGGKNIQYF. The CDR3, as DNA: TGTGCCAGCAGCCAAGAAGGACTAGACCTAGGGGGTAAAAACATTCAGTACTTC.

V usage is TRBV18 and J usage is TRBJ2-7; D perhaps matches TRBD1 (5 bases). CDR1 and CDR2 (germline): KGHSH, LQKENI. Trimming cost V 1 base and J 7 bases, with 8 bases left between them. This CDR3 comprises 12 residues. DNA of the CDR3: TGTGCCAGCTCACCACAGGGGTTTGAGCAGTACTTC. Protein sequence: CASSPQGFEQYF.

V gene TRBV11-2 combines with J gene TRBJ1-1; a possible D gene is TRBD1 (5 bases). Germline V gene lookup returns CDR1 SGHAT and CDR2 FQNNGV. This CDR3 has 16 residues. The V and J ends lost 5 bases and 0 bases respectively, with 16 bases between them. The CDR3 sequence is CASSMPVGGMNTEAFF. DNA for the CDR3: TGTGCCAGCAGCATGCCGGTGGGGGGGATGAACACTGAAGCTTTCTTT.